The T cell receptor beta chain described here comes from a study of blood T cell repertoires in COVID-19. As for the study in general: Material from acute and convalescent COVID-19 was sourced from the United States, Italy and Spain.

This CDR3 has 16 amino acids. Germline V gives CDR1 MNHEY, CDR2 SVGAGI. The V gene lost 0 bases and the J gene lost 3 bases, with 14 bases spanning the gap. Clinical histories supplied by participants themselves formed the basis of cohort assignment. Per the original methods: Estimated nucleated cell counts came from reference gene primer amplification. Measured with immunoSEQ multiplex PCR; TCRdb has only the in-frame clones, and not every one. D and trimming were read from the DNA, whereas the V and J calls and clone size are those reported in that table. The profile shows fewer than 350,000 clones, about 86% of them singletons. This clone occurred a few times.

This chain joins TRBV6-5 and TRBJ1-2; TRBD1 is a possible D gene (6 bases). The sequence was obtained from a woman in her thirties or forties with acute COVID-19. The sequencing input was PBMCs or T cells enriched from blood (not recorded which). The CDR3 nucleotides read TGTGCCAGCAGTTACTCGAGAGGGGGACGCGACTATGGCTACACCTTC. Protein product: CASSYSRGGRDYGYTF.